Listed below are T cell receptor beta chains from one sample, sequenced in a study of PD-L1 blockade in urothelial cancer. Some clones are missing from TCRdb's copy, which holds only in-frame ones; the method was immunoSEQ multiplex PCR. The table shows roughly 120,000 clones, with around nine tenths occurring only once. Sequencing used PBMCs, obtained around atezolizumab (anti-PD-L1) treatment. These receptors were obtained from a man in his sixties with urothelial cancer. Both conserved end residues are part of each CDR3. Fields, in order: D gene, V gene, clone size, J gene, CDR3 protein, CDR3 DNA. A D gene is named only where the DNA matches it firmly. The size entry is marked missing in some rows and otherwise reads once, few, many or a size class.

D gene: .
V gene: TRBV19
clone size: once
J gene: TRBJ1-4
CDR3 protein: CASNWVGGEKLFF
CDR3 DNA: TGTGCCAGTAACTGGGTCGGAGGGGAAAAACTGTTTTTT

D gene: TRBD2
V gene: TRBV11-1
clone size: .
J gene: TRBJ2-1
CDR3 protein: CASTSGSNEQFF
CDR3 DNA: TGTGCCTCCACAAGCGGGAGTAATGAGCAGTTCTTC

D gene: .
V gene: TRBV7-9
clone size: few
J gene: TRBJ1-2
CDR3 protein: CASSLAAGGRSYTF
CDR3 DNA: TGTGCCAGCAGCTTAGCGGCGGGGGGTAGGAGCTACACCTTC

D gene: .
V gene: TRBV28
clone size: .
J gene: TRBJ2-5
CDR3 protein: CASTQGGSFQETQYF
CDR3 DNA: TGTGCCAGCACCCAGGGGGGTAGTTTCCAAGAGACCCAGTACTTC

D gene: .
V gene: TRBV1
clone size: .
J gene: TRBJ2-7
CDR3 protein: CTSSQVTGTGGYEQYF
CDR3 DNA: TGCACCAGCAGCCAAGTAACCGGGACAGGGGGCTACGAGCAGTACTTC

D gene: .
V gene: TRBV12-5
clone size: .
J gene: TRBJ1-1
CDR3 protein: CASGFGGGTEAFF
CDR3 DNA: TGTGCTAGTGGTTTTGGGGGGGGCACTGAAGCTTTCTTT

D gene: .
V gene: TRBV28
clone size: .
J gene: TRBJ1-4
CDR3 protein: CASTPSMGAREKLFF
CDR3 DNA: TGTGCCAGCACCCCAAGTATGGGGGCGCGGGAAAAACTGTTTTTT

D gene: TRBD2
V gene: TRBV7-2
clone size: .
J gene: TRBJ2-5
CDR3 protein: CASSFFSGAGSETQYF
CDR3 DNA: TGTGCCAGCAGCTTTTTCTCGGGAGCGGGATCCGAGACCCAGTACTTC

D gene: .
V gene: TRBV4-2
clone size: .
J gene: TRBJ1-1
CDR3 protein: CASSQGPNMNTEAFF
CDR3 DNA: TGTGCCAGCAGCCAAGGGCCGAACATGAACACTGAAGCTTTCTTT

D gene: TRBD2
V gene: TRBV7-3
clone size: .
J gene: TRBJ2-1
CDR3 protein: CASSQLAGEYNEQFF
CDR3 DNA: TGTGCCAGCAGCCAGCTAGCGGGGGAATACAATGAGCAGTTCTTC

D gene: TRBD2
V gene: TRBV19
clone size: .
J gene: TRBJ2-1
CDR3 protein: CASSITLGTRANEQFF
CDR3 DNA: TGTGCCAGTAGTATTACTCTCGGGACTAGAGCCAATGAGCAGTTCTTC

D gene: TRBD2
V gene: TRBV9
clone size: .
J gene: TRBJ2-1
CDR3 protein: CASSAGTSLMGEQFF
CDR3 DNA: TGTGCCAGCAGCGCCGGGACTAGCTTGATGGGTGAGCAGTTCTTC

D gene: .
V gene: TRBV20-1
clone size: few
J gene: TRBJ1-1
CDR3 protein: CSASWNTEAFF
CDR3 DNA: TGCAGTGCTAGCTGGAACACTGAAGCTTTCTTT

D gene: TRBD1
V gene: TRBV28
clone size: .
J gene: TRBJ1-3
CDR3 protein: CASNYRGASGNTIYF
CDR3 DNA: TGTGCCAGCAATTACAGGGGCGCCTCTGGAAACACCATATATTTT

D gene: TRBD2
V gene: TRBV9
clone size: .
J gene: TRBJ2-1
CDR3 protein: CASSETSGMQNEQFF
CDR3 DNA: TGTGCCAGCAGCGAGACTAGCGGGATGCAAAATGAGCAGTTCTTC

D gene: .
V gene: TRBV6-6
clone size: once
J gene: TRBJ1-3
CDR3 protein: CASSPIGQIDGNTIYF
CDR3 DNA: TGTGCCAGCAGCCCCATAGGACAGATCGATGGAAACACCATATATTTT

D gene: .
V gene: TRBV4-2
clone size: few
J gene: TRBJ1-1
CDR3 protein: CASSPGGTEAFF
CDR3 DNA: TGTGCCAGCAGCCCCGGAGGCACTGAAGCTTTCTTT

D gene: TRBD1
V gene: TRBV5-8
clone size: once
J gene: TRBJ2-1
CDR3 protein: CASSLVGTGEYNEQFF
CDR3 DNA: TGTGCCAGCAGCTTGGTCGGGACAGGGGAGTACAATGAGCAGTTCTTC

D gene: TRBD2
V gene: TRBV7-6
clone size: .
J gene: TRBJ2-1
CDR3 protein: CASSPISGSYNEQFF
CDR3 DNA: TGTGCCAGCAGCCCGATAAGCGGGAGTTACAATGAGCAGTTCTTC

D gene: TRBD1
V gene: TRBV5-1
clone size: once
J gene: TRBJ2-1
CDR3 protein: CASSGDSQSDEQFF
CDR3 DNA: TGCGCCAGCAGCGGGGACAGCCAGTCTGATGAGCAGTTCTTC

D gene: TRBD1
V gene: TRBV14
clone size: once
J gene: TRBJ1-1
CDR3 protein: CASSQTLGTGTTEAFF
CDR3 DNA: TGTGCCAGCAGCCAAACCCTTGGGACAGGAACGACTGAAGCTTTCTTT

D gene: .
V gene: TRBV28
clone size: .
J gene: TRBJ2-7
CDR3 protein: CASSLSTEDSYEQYF
CDR3 DNA: TGTGCCAGCAGTTTATCTACGGAGGATTCCTACGAGCAGTACTTC

D gene: TRBD1
V gene: TRBV7-6
clone size: .
J gene: TRBJ1-5
CDR3 protein: CASSPMDRGHQPQHF
CDR3 DNA: TGTGCCAGCAGCCCCATGGACAGGGGCCATCAGCCCCAGCATTTT

D gene: .
V gene: TRBV6-6
clone size: .
J gene: TRBJ1-5
CDR3 protein: CASSRSRQTNQPQHF
CDR3 DNA: TGTGCCAGCAGTCGATCGAGACAGACGAATCAGCCCCAGCATTTT

D gene: .
V gene: TRBV4-3
clone size: few
J gene: TRBJ2-1
CDR3 protein: CASSQAAQGSYNEQFF
CDR3 DNA: TGCGCCAGCAGCCAAGCGGCCCAGGGATCCTACAATGAGCAGTTCTTC

D gene: .
V gene: TRBV29-1
clone size: .
J gene: TRBJ1-2
CDR3 protein: CSVGEIDGAYGYTF
CDR3 DNA: TGCAGCGTTGGAGAGATAGATGGGGCCTATGGCTACACCTTC

D gene: TRBD2
V gene: TRBV29-1
clone size: .
J gene: TRBJ2-2
CDR3 protein: CSVDGSGSGVTGELFF
CDR3 DNA: TGCAGCGTTGACGGTAGCGGGAGCGGGGTGACCGGGGAGCTGTTTTTT

D gene: TRBD2
V gene: TRBV9
clone size: .
J gene: TRBJ2-5
CDR3 protein: CASSPGLAGGETQYF
CDR3 DNA: TGTGCCAGCAGCCCGGGACTAGCGGGGGGCGAGACCCAGTACTTC

D gene: .
V gene: TRBV5-1
clone size: .
J gene: TRBJ2-3
CDR3 protein: CASSVAGVVTDTQYF
CDR3 DNA: TGCGCCAGCAGCGTAGCCGGCGTCGTTACAGATACGCAGTATTTT

D gene: TRBD2
V gene: TRBV10-1
clone size: once
J gene: TRBJ2-2
CDR3 protein: CASSASGSRNTGELFF
CDR3 DNA: TGCGCCAGCAGTGCCAGCGGGAGTAGGAACACCGGGGAGCTGTTTTTT

D gene: TRBD1
V gene: TRBV27
clone size: .
J gene: TRBJ2-7
CDR3 protein: CASSSRATGTLEQYF
CDR3 DNA: TGTGCCAGCTCCTCGAGGGCGACAGGGACGCTCGAGCAGTACTTC

D gene: TRBD2
V gene: TRBV9
clone size: few
J gene: TRBJ2-1
CDR3 protein: CASSVGAGWYNEQFF
CDR3 DNA: TGTGCCAGCAGCGTAGGAGCGGGATGGTACAATGAGCAGTTCTTC

D gene: .
V gene: TRBV5-4
clone size: .
J gene: TRBJ1-5
CDR3 protein: CASSSEAGQPQHF
CDR3 DNA: TGTGCCAGCAGCTCAGAAGCGGGACAGCCCCAGCATTTT

D gene: TRBD2
V gene: TRBV5-1
clone size: .
J gene: TRBJ2-7
CDR3 protein: CASSLGTSGSYEQYF
CDR3 DNA: TGCGCCAGCAGCTTGGGGACTAGCGGCTCCTACGAGCAGTACTTC

D gene: .
V gene: TRBV27
clone size: .
J gene: TRBJ2-7
CDR3 protein: CASSYLPGQGEQYF
CDR3 DNA: TGTGCCAGCAGTTATCTTCCTGGGCAGGGCGAGCAGTACTTC

D gene: TRBD1
V gene: TRBV29-1
clone size: .
J gene: TRBJ2-5
CDR3 protein: CSGKGARETQYF
CDR3 DNA: TGCAGCGGAAAGGGGGCCCGGGAGACCCAGTACTTC

D gene: TRBD2
V gene: TRBV28
clone size: .
J gene: TRBJ2-3
CDR3 protein: CASSRTSGRNTDTQYF
CDR3 DNA: TGTGCCAGCAGTCGGACTAGCGGGAGGAACACAGATACGCAGTATTTT

D gene: .
V gene: TRBV21-1
clone size: few
J gene: TRBJ1-1
CDR3 protein: CASSKAGEITMNTEAFF
CDR3 DNA: TGTGCCAGCAGCAAAGCTGGGGAGATTACCATGAACACTGAAGCTTTCTTT

D gene: .
V gene: TRBV28
clone size: .
J gene: TRBJ2-7
CDR3 protein: CASSTTYEQYF
CDR3 DNA: TGTGCCAGCAGTACAACGTACGAGCAGTACTTC

D gene: TRBD1
V gene: TRBV6-5
clone size: .
J gene: TRBJ1-4
CDR3 protein: CASSPTGLEEKLFF
CDR3 DNA: TGTGCCAGCAGTCCGACAGGGTTGGAGGAAAAACTGTTTTTT

D gene: TRBD2
V gene: TRBV7-2
clone size: .
J gene: TRBJ2-3
CDR3 protein: CASSADRLAGQQYF
CDR3 DNA: TGTGCCAGCAGCGCCGATCGGCTAGCGGGCCAGCAGTATTTT